This T cell receptor beta chain was identified in a study of blood T cells in healthy people across ages. Findings of the study overall: It was found that TCR beta diversity correlated strongly with the percentage of naive T cells.

Staff drew roughly 10 milliliters of peripheral blood from each donor. This clonotype showed up many times. What it binds is unknown. A second roughly 6 to 12 cycle PCR used barcoded and J-beta primers. TCRdb fed the 5' RACE reads into MiXCR, producing one record per CDR3 protein. The sample contains about 900,000 distinct CDR3 sequences, about 48% of which appear only once. Sequenced sample: blood. This TCR was sampled from a young man in good health.

CDR3 loop: CATNRGLARTDTQYF. The DNA for the CDR3 is TGTGCCACCAACCGGGGACTAGCCCGCACAGATACGCAGTATTTT. The genes are TRBV28 and TRBJ2-3; 9 bases fit TRBD2. Losses at the gene ends were 10 bases for V and 1 base for J; bases not matched to a gene: 9. The germline gives CDR1 MDHEN, CDR2 SYDVKM. The CDR3 covers 15 residues. The full variable domain, completed using reference TRBV28 and TRBJ2-3, is DVKVTQSSRYLVKRTGEKVFLECVQDMDHENMFWYRQDPGLGLRLIYFSYDVKMKEKGDIPEGYSVSREKKERFSLILESASTNQTSMYLCATNRGLARTDTQYFGPGTRLTVL.